Included here is one T cell receptor (beta chain) sequence, with context. What it binds is not known. The data derive from a study of Graves' ophthalmopathy and Graves' hyperthyroidism. Study outcomes and limitations: Blood also carried most expanded thyroid clonotypes exceeding 0.001 frequency. Sensitivity of roughly 64% and specificity of approximately 73% were achieved by the model that predicted ophthalmopathy progression.

The study amplified TCR beta CDR3 regions using RNA transcripts. An opening RT-PCR round employed HTBI primers and preceded a second-round multiplex PCR. Using its own MiXCR run on the multiplex PCR reads, TCRdb lists one record per CDR3 protein. The sample has approximately 700,000 distinct CDR3 sequences; around 40% are singletons. If patients had other autoimmune diseases, uncontrolled infections, pregnancy or lactation, they were excluded. CDR1 and CDR2 from the germline V gene are KGHDR and SFDVKD. V was pared by 6 bases and J by 6 bases, with 18 bases of the junction left unmatched. The CDR3 has 18 amino acids.

The source of this sequence is an adult man with Graves' ophthalmopathy. Sequencing was done on a sample of peripheral blood. The chain is built from TRBV24-1 and TRBJ1-5, with TRBD1 matching over 8 bases. In DNA form, the CDR3 reads TGTGCCACCAGTAAAAAAGGTCGGACAGGGTCGGGCTCTCAGCCCCAGCATTTT. Translation gives CATSKKGRTGSGSQPQHF.